Following are 23 T cell receptor beta chains from one sample sequenced in a study of response to subunit inactivated influenza vaccine. TCRdb reprocessed the RT-PCR reads via MiXCR and lists one record per CDR3 protein. The sample consists of 280,000 or so distinct CDR3 sequences, roughly a fifth of them appearing once. The material was PBMCs from blood, obtained about 20 months after vaccination. The source of these receptors is a man aged 45-69 years who received an inactivated influenza vaccine.

V usage is TRBV20-1 and J usage is TRBJ1-5; perhaps TRBD1 as D (6 bases). Germline V lookup: CDR1 DFQATT, CDR2 SNEGSKA (reference sequence). Trimming removed 5 bases at V and 1 base at J, with 12 bases between. This CDR3 is built from 14 residues. The CDR3 DNA is TGCAGTGCTGACGCCAGGGGAAGCAATCAGCCCCAGCATTTT. Its protein is CSADARGSNQPQHF.

V is TRBV5-4 and J is TRBJ2-3; no clear D gene. CDR1 SGHNT and CDR2 YYREEE come from the germline V gene (reference sequence). Between the trimmed V and J ends, which lost 6 bases and 2 bases, there was a span of 16 bases. There are 15 residues in the CDR3. The CDR3 sequence is CASTSPGRNTDTQYF. For the CDR3, the DNA is TGTGCCAGCACCTCGCCTGGCAGAAACACAGATACGCAGTATTTT.

This clonotype has just a few counts. This rearrangement joins TRBV4-2 to TRBJ2-5; 7 positions match TRBD2. The CDR3 has 15 amino acids. Germline CDR1 reads LGHNA; CDR2 reads YNFKEQ. V lost 5 bases, J lost 5 bases, and 11 bases stayed unmatched. The CDR3 DNA follows: TGTGCCAGCAGCAGTGCGAGCGGGGTCGCGGAGACCCAGTACTTC. It is translated as CASSSASGVAETQYF.

This clonotype has a handful of counts. The J gene is TRBJ1-2, the V gene TRBV20-1; D possibly corresponds to TRBD1 (6 bases). The germline V and J ends were trimmed by 6 bases and 2 bases, with 25 bases remaining between them. There are 17 residues in the CDR3. Germline CDR1 reads DFQATT; CDR2 reads SNEGSKA (reference sequence). CDR3 sequence (DNA): TGCAGTGCCCTCGGGGGGCCTTCAAAGGATTTAAACTATGGCTACACCTTC. Its translation is CSALGGPSKDLNYGYTF.

The chain links TRBV4-3 to TRBJ2-3, with 8 bases matching TRBD2. Germline V lookup: CDR1 LGHNA, CDR2 YSLEER. Trimming removed 0 bases from V and 6 bases from J; junction bases left unmatched: 5. This CDR3 region has 15 residues. The CDR3 protein is CASSQEQREWDTQYF. The DNA for the CDR3 is TGCGCCAGCAGCCAAGAGCAGCGGGAGTGGGATACGCAGTATTTT.

This clonotype was seen a handful of times. The chain uses TRBV10-3 and TRBJ2-7; unclear D gene. This CDR3 spans 15 amino acids. Trimming removed 6 bases from V and 4 bases from J, with 19 bases in between. Germline lookup yields CDR1 ENHRY and CDR2 SYGVKD. The CDR3 region has the DNA TGTGCCATCAGGGACGACACCCTCAACCGGTACGAGCAGTACTTC. This gives the protein CAIRDDTLNRYEQYF.

This clonotype was picked up one time. V is TRBV20-1 and J is TRBJ2-1; 11 bases line up with TRBD2. The germline V gene encodes CDR1 DFQATT and CDR2 SNEGSKA (reference sequence). The CDR3 covers 15 residues. With 3 bases clipped from V and 6 bases from J, the junction kept 7 bases outside the gene matches. CDR3 DNA: TGCAGTGCTAGGGCCCTAGCGGGAGGCTTCAATGAGCAGTTCTTC. Translated: CSARALAGGFNEQFF.

This rearrangement joins TRBV10-3 to TRBJ2-2; D possibly corresponds to TRBD1 (5 bases). Germline V gene lookup returns CDR1 ENHRY and CDR2 SYGVKD. Trimming removed 6 bases at V and 0 bases at J, with 8 bases between. The CDR3 contains 14 residues. The CDR3 is CAISRVTNTGELFF. CDR3 nucleotide sequence: TGTGCCATCAGCAGGGTAACGAACACCGGGGAGCTGTTTTTT.

This clonotype was observed at least ten times. The chain carries TRBV7-6 and TRBJ1-4; D gene ambiguous. The germline CDR1 and CDR2 sequences are SGHVS and FNYEAQ. There are 20 residues in the CDR3. The V gene lost 1 base and the J gene lost 0 bases, with 21 bases spanning the gap. The CDR3 bases are TGTGCCAGCAGCTTAGGTCCCCGGGGAGGTTCATTGGCAACTAATGAAAAACTGTTTTTT. Translation gives CASSLGPRGGSLATNEKLFF.

V is TRBV5-1 and J is TRBJ2-3; D may be TRBD2 (6 bases). CDR3 length equals 16 residues. In germline, CDR1 is SGHRS, CDR2 YFSETQ. V lost 1 base and J 4 bases, leaving 16 bases between the germline ends. CDR3 loop: CASSLSVPGDSDTQYF. The CDR3 DNA reads as TGCGCCAGCAGCTTGTCAGTACCCGGGGACTCAGATACGCAGTATTTT.

The genes are TRBV3-1 and TRBJ2-3; D ambiguous. V was pared by 1 base and J by 0 bases, with 5 bases between. This CDR3 contains 14 residues. Per germline, CDR1 LGHDT and CDR2 YNNKEL (reference sequence). CDR3 in DNA: TGTGCCAGCAGCCAAGGTGAAAGCACAGATACGCAGTATTTT. Protein: CASSQGESTDTQYF.

This clonotype was recorded many times. V gene TRBV3-1 combines with J gene TRBJ1-1; unclear D gene. The CDR3 is 15 amino acids. Germline V gene lookup returns CDR1 LGHDT and CDR2 YNNKEL (reference sequence). V was shortened by 4 bases and J by 5 bases, with 17 bases between the two germline ends. The CDR3 spells CASSPIGRAFTEAFF. The CDR3 DNA reads TGTGCCAGCAGCCCGATTGGAAGGGCTTTTACTGAAGCTTTCTTT.

This clonotype was picked up many times. The chain combines TRBV3-1 with TRBJ1-5; D uncertain. The CDR3 spans 15 residues. CDR1 and CDR2 (germline): LGHDT, YNNKEL (reference sequence). V was clipped by 3 bases and J by 0 bases, with 9 bases between them. The CDR3 DNA is TGTGCCAGCAGCCACGGGGAGTATAGCAATCAGCCCCAGCATTTT. Residues: CASSHGEYSNQPQHF.

There are a few counts of this clonotype. This chain connects TRBV11-1 to TRBJ2-4; the D gene is possibly TRBD1 (6 bases). Germline-derived CDR1 and CDR2 are SGHAT and FQDESV (reference sequence). V lost 4 bases and J 2 bases, leaving 24 bases between the germline ends. The CDR3 runs 19 residues. In nucleotides, the CDR3 is TGTGCCAGCAGCTCGCTTAGGGGCGACAGGATTATTTCCAAAAACATTCAGTACTTC. Amino acid sequence: CASSSLRGDRIISKNIQYF.

The CDR3 sequence is CSATPRQYQETQYF. For the CDR3, the DNA is TGCAGTGCTACGCCCAGACAGTATCAAGAGACCCAGTACTTC. The chain uses TRBV20-1 and TRBJ2-5, with D perhaps matching TRBD1 (5 bases). With 4 bases removed from V and 2 bases from J, the gap between germline ends came to 14 bases. The CDR3 has 14 amino acids. CDR1 DFQATT and CDR2 SNEGSKA come from the germline V gene (reference sequence).

The sample holds a few counts of this clonotype. The gene calls are TRBV6-1 and TRBJ1-4; a possible D gene is TRBD1 (5 bases). The V gene lost 5 bases and the J gene lost 8 bases, with 9 bases spanning the gap. This CDR3 contains 12 residues. Germline V CDR1 and CDR2: MNHNS, SASEGT. The CDR3 DNA is TGTGCCAGCAGTTTGGGACTCGAAAAACTGTTTTTT. It is translated as CASSLGLEKLFF.

This clonotype was recorded at least ten times. The chain is built from TRBV3-1 and TRBJ1-6; TRBD1 aligns across 8 bases. Per the germline V gene, CDR1 is LGHDT and CDR2 is YNNKEL (reference sequence). This CDR3 has 15 amino acids. The V gene end was trimmed by 6 bases and the J gene end by 5 bases; junction bases not matched to a gene: 6. CDR3 DNA sequence: TGTGCCAGCAGGGGGACAGGAGTCGATAATTCACCCCTCCACTTT. Encoded protein: CASRGTGVDNSPLHF.

Only one count was recorded for this clonotype. The chain employs TRBV6-5 and TRBJ2-1; the match to TRBD2 covers 8 bases. The CDR3 length is 17 residues. Per the germline V gene, CDR1 is MNHEY and CDR2 is SVGAGI. V dropped 4 bases and J dropped 3; count of bases not matched to a gene: 11. The CDR3 coding sequence is TGTGCCAGCAGTTCCCACTGGACTAGCCTACGCTACAATGAGCAGTTCTTC. This gives the protein CASSSHWTSLRYNEQFF.

The chain links TRBV5-5 to TRBJ1-4; D uncertain. The V gene lost 3 bases and the J gene lost 1 base, with 13 bases spanning the gap. Germline-derived CDR1 and CDR2 are SGHKS and YYEKEE (reference sequence). The CDR3 extends over 16 amino acids. CDR3 DNA: TGTGCCAGCAGCTCGAATTGGCGGGGAACTAATGAAAAACTGTTTTTT. Amino acids: CASSSNWRGTNEKLFF.

The chain is built from TRBV6-5 and TRBJ2-2; 11 bases are shared with TRBD1. The CDR3 runs 18 residues. Germline CDR1 is MNHEY and CDR2 is SVGAGI. Trimming at V came to 4 bases and at J to 5 bases, leaving 12 bases not matched to a gene. The CDR3 coding sequence is TGTGCCAGCAGTTCGACGCTCGGACAGGGGGCTTGGACCGGGGAGCTGTTTTTT. It specifies CASSSTLGQGAWTGELFF.

Regarding this clonotype: The CDR3 end shows no conserved phenylalanine or tryptophan, and so a read error is likely. The V gene is TRBV29-1, the J gene TRBJ2-7, with a possible D match to TRBD1 (5 bases). This CDR3 region has 12 residues. Deletions cut 7 bases from V and 0 bases from J, with 10 bases between. Germline V gives CDR1 SQVTM, CDR2 ANQGSEA. For the CDR3, the DNA is TGCAGCGCCGAGGACACCTCCTACGAGCAGTACTCC. Protein sequence: CSAEDTSYEQYS.

This sequence joins TRBV28 and TRBJ1-5; perhaps TRBD1 as D (5 bases). V lost 1 base and J 7 bases, leaving 20 bases between the germline ends. The CDR3 contains 17 residues. Germline V gene sequence: CDR1 MDHEN, CDR2 SYDVKM. The CDR3 DNA sequence: TGTGCCAGCAGTTTATTCGCTGAGGGACCGCTGAAGCAGCCCCAGCATTTT. Protein: CASSLFAEGPLKQPQHF.

This clonotype turned up a few times. The genes are TRBV28 and TRBJ1-6; 10 positions match TRBD1. CDR1 is MDHEN and CDR2 is SYDVKM in the germline V gene. The CDR3 has 14 residues. With V trimmed by 6 bases and J by 9 bases, 5 bases remained unmatched. The CDR3 here is CASRGTGVVSPLHF. The CDR3 DNA sequence: TGTGCCAGCAGGGGGACAGGGGTAGTTTCACCCCTCCACTTT.